The 5 T cell receptor beta chains given below trace back to one sample, sequenced in a study of blood T cell repertoires in COVID-19. The protocol was immunoSEQ multiplex PCR, while the TCRdb copy is restricted to in-frame clones and leaves out a portion. This sample has fewer than 100,000 clones, with roughly 85% found just once. Sequencing input: peripheral blood. The source is a man in his 70s with acute or convalescent COVID-19.

The chain links TRBV5-1 to TRBJ2-5, with 9 positions matching TRBD1. Germline trimming cut 0 bases from V and 4 bases from J; bases unmatched to any gene: 7. Germline-derived CDR1 and CDR2 are SGHRS and YFSETQ. CDR3 length: 16 residues. The CDR3 here is CASSLGGTGHGETQYF. The CDR3 nucleotides are TGCGCCAGCAGCTTGGGCGGGACAGGGCATGGAGAGACCCAGTACTTC.

This clone came up once. Relative to the germline gene, one junction end is altered; a read error may explain this. The chain joins TRBV7-8 to TRBJ1-6, with D maybe TRBD1 (5 bases). Germline loops: CDR1 SGHVS, CDR2 FQNEAQ. The CDR3 is made up of 18 amino acids. CDR3 nucleotide sequence: TGTGCCAGCAGCTCCTTCTCTTGGGGCAGCTCCAATAATTCACCCCTCCACTTT. Translating gives CASSSFSWGSSNNSPLHF.

The rearrangement joins TRBV6-5 to TRBJ2-6; D remains unclear. Per the germline V gene, CDR1 is MNHEY and CDR2 is SVGAGI. V lost 7 bases to trimming and J lost 0 bases, with 4 bases between them. The CDR3 spans 13 residues. The CDR3 sequence: CASINSGANVLTF. CDR3 DNA: TGTGCCAGCATAAACTCTGGGGCCAACGTCCTGACTTTC.

The chain uses TRBV7-9 and TRBJ2-5; 7 bases are shared with TRBD1. Losses at the gene ends were 1 base for V and 5 bases for J; bases not matched to a gene: 7. Germline CDR1 is SEHNR and CDR2 is FQNEAQ (reference sequence). CDR3 length: 15 amino acids. The CDR3: CASSLGQGMEETQYF. The CDR3 coding sequence is TGTGCCAGCAGCTTAGGACAGGGAATGGAGGAGACCCAGTACTTC.

The chain uses TRBV5-1 and TRBJ1-2, with D possibly matching TRBD1 (6 bases). V was pared by 4 bases and J by 7 bases, with 17 bases between. CDR1 SGHRS and CDR2 YFSETQ come from the germline V gene. The CDR3 extends over 14 amino acids. The CDR3 protein is CASSNRARGSGYTF. In DNA, the CDR3 is TGCGCCAGCAGCAACAGGGCCCGCGGGAGTGGCTACACCTTC.